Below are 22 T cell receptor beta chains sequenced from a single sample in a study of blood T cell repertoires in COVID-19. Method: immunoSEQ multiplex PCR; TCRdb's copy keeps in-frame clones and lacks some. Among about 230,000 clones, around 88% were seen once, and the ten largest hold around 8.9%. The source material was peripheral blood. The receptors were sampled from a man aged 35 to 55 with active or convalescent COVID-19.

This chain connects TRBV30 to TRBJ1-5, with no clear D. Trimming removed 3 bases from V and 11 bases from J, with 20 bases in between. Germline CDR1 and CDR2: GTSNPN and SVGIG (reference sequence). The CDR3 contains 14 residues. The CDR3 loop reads CAWSAAGPPKAQHF. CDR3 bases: TGTGCCTGGAGCGCGGCGGGTCCTCCTAAAGCCCAGCATTTT.

As DNA, the CDR3 is TGTGCCAGCAGCCCCCGGACAGGGCTTTATGGCTACACCTTC. Protein product: CASSPRTGLYGYTF. V gene TRBV5-6 combines with J gene TRBJ1-2; 8 nucleotides align to TRBD1. This CDR3 spans 14 amino acids. J was trimmed by 5 bases and V by 4 bases; bases with no gene match: 7. Germline V gene data show CDR1 as SGHDT and CDR2 as YYEEEE.

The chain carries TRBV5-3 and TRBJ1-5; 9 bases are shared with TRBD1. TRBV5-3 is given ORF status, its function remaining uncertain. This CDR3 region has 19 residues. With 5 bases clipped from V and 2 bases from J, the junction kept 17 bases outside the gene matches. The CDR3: CARRDEQGATAMGNQPQHF. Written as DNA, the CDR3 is TGTGCCAGAAGAGATGAACAGGGGGCGACGGCGATGGGCAATCAGCCCCAGCATTTT.

The DNA of the CDR3 is TGTGCCAGCAGCTTAGGACAGACTAACACTGAAGCTTTCTTT. Translating gives CASSLGQTNTEAFF. The chain is built from TRBV7-3 and TRBJ1-1; a possible D gene is TRBD1 (6 bases). Trimming took off 2 bases at V and 2 bases at J, with 9 bases between the two ends. CDR3 size: 14 residues. Germline CDR1 reads SGHTA; CDR2 reads FQGTGA.

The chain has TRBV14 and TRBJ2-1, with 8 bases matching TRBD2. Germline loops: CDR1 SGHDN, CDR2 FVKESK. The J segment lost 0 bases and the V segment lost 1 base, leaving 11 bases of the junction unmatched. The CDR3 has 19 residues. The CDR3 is CASSQGGWTSRSSYNEQFF. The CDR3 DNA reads TGTGCCAGCAGCCAAGGAGGTTGGACTAGCAGGAGCTCCTACAATGAGCAGTTCTTC.

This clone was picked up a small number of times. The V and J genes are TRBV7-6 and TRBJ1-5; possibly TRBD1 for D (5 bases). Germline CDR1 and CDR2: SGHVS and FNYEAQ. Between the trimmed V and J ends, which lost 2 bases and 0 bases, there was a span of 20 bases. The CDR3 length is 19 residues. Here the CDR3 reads CASSLYGGDGVFSNQPQHF. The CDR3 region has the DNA TGTGCCAGCAGCTTATACGGAGGGGATGGGGTGTTTAGCAATCAGCCCCAGCATTTT.

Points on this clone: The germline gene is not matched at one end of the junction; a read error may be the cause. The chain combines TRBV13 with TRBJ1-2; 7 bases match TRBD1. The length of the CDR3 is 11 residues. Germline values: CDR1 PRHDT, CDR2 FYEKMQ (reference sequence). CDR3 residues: CASRRDSETAF. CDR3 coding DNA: TGTGCCAGCAGGAGGGACAGCGAAACTGCCTTC.

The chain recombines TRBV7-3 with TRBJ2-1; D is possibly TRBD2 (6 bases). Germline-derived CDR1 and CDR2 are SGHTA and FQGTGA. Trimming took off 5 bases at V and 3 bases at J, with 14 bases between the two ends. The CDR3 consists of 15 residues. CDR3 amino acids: CASSRIPGSYNEQFF. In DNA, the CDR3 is TGTGCCAGCAGCAGGATTCCCGGGAGCTACAATGAGCAGTTCTTC.

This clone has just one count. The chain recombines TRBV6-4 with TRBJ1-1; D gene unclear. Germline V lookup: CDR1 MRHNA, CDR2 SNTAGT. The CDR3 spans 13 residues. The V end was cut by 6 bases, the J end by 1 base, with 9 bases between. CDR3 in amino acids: CASRAQENTEAFF. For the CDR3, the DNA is TGTGCCAGCAGGGCCCAGGAGAACACTGAAGCTTTCTTT.

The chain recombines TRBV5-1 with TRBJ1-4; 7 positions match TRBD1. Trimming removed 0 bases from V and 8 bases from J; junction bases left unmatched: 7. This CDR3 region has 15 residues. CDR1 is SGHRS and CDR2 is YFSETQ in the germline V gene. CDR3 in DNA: TGCGCCAGCAGCTTGGAGGGACAGATTACCGAAAAACTGTTTTTT. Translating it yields CASSLEGQITEKLFF.

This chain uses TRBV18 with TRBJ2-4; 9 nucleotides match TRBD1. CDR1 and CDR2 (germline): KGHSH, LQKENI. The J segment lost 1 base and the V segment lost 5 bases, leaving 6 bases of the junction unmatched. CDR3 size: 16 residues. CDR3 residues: CASSARTGEAKNIQYF. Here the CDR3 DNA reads TGTGCCAGCTCAGCTCGGACAGGGGAGGCCAAAAACATTCAGTACTTC.

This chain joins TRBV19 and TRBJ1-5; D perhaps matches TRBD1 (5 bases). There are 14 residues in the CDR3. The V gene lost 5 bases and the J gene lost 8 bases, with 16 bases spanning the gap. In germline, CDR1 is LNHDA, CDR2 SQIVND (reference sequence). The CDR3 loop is CASSPSQGKEPQHF. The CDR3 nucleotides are TGTGCCAGTAGTCCATCTCAGGGAAAAGAGCCCCAGCATTTT.

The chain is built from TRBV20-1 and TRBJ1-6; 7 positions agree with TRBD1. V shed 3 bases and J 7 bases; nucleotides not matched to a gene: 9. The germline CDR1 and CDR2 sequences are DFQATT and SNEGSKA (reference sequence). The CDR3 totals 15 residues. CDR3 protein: CSASPRDRVNSPLHF. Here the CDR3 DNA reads TGCAGTGCTAGTCCGAGAGACAGGGTAAATTCACCCCTCCACTTT.

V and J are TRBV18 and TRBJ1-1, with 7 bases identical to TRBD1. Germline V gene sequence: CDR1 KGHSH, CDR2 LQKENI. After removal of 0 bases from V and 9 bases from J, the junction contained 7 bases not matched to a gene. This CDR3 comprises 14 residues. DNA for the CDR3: TGTGCCAGCTCACCACCGGGACAGATCTCCCAAGCTTTCTTT. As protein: CASSPPGQISQAFF. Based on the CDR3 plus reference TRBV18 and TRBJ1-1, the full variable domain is NAGVMQNPRHLVRRRGQEARLRCSPMKGHSHVYWYRQLPEEGLKFMVYLQKENIIDESGMPKERFSAEFPKEGPSILRIQQVVRGDSAAYFCASSPPGQISQAFFGQGTRLTVV.

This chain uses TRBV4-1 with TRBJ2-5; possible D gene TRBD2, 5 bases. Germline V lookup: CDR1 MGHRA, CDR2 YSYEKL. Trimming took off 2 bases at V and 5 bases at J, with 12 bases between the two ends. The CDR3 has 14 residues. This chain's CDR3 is CASSQMDFWETQYF. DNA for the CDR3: TGCGCCAGCAGCCAAATGGACTTTTGGGAGACCCAGTACTTC.

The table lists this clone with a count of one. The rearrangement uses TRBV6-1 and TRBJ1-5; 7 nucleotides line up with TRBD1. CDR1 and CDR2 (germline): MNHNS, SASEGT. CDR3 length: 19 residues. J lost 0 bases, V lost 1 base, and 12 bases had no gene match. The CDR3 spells CASSEVSPTGTYSNQPQHF. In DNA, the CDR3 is TGTGCCAGCAGTGAAGTTTCACCGACAGGGACTTATAGCAATCAGCCCCAGCATTTT.

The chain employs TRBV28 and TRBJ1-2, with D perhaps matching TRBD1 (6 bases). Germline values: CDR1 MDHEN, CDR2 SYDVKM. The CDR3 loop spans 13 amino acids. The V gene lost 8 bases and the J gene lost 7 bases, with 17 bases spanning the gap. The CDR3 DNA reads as TGTGCCAGCTCACCTCACACAGGGCTTGGCTACACCTTC. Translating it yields CASSPHTGLGYTF.

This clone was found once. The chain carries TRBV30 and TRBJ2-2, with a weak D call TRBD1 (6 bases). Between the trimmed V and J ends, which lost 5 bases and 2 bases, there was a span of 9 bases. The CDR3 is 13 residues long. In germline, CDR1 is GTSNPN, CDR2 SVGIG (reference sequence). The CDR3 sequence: CAWAGTNTGELFF. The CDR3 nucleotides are TGTGCCTGGGCCGGGACAAACACCGGGGAGCTGTTTTTT.

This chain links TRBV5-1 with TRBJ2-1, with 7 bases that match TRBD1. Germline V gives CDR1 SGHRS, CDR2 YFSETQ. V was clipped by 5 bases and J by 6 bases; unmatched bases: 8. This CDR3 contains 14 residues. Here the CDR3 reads CASRSEGQFNEQFF. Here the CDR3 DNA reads TGCGCCAGCAGGTCAGAGGGACAGTTCAATGAGCAGTTCTTC. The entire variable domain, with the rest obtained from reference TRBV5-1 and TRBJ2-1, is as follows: KAGVTQTPRYLIKTRGQQVTLSCSPISGHRSVSWYQQTPGQGLQFLFEYFSETQRNKGNFPGRFSGRQFSNSRSEMNVSTLELGDSALYLCASRSEGQFNEQFFGPGTRLTVL.

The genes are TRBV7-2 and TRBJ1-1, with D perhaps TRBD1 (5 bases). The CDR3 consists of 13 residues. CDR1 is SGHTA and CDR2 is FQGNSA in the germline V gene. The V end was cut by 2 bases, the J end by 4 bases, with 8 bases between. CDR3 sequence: CASSLMGGTEAFF. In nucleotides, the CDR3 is TGTGCCAGCAGCTTAATGGGGGGCACTGAAGCTTTCTTT.

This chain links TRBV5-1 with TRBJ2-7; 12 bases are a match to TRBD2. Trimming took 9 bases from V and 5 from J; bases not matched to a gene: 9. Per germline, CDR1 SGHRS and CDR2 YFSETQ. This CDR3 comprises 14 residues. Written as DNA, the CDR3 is TGCGCCACCAAAGCTCGGACTAGCGGGGACGAGCAGTACTTC. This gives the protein CATKARTSGDEQYF.

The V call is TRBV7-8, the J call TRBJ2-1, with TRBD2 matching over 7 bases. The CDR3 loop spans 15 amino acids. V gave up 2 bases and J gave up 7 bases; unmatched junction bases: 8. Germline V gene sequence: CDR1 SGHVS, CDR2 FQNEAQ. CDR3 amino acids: CASSLRGSLKNEQFF. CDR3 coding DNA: TGTGCCAGCAGCTTACGCGGGAGCCTTAAGAATGAGCAGTTCTTC.